The 27 T cell receptor beta chains reported below all come from one sample, sequenced in a study of T-cell reconstitution after alpha-beta-depleted transplantation in children. The TCRbeta library was prepared with unique molecular identifiers. MiXCR, applied by TCRdb to the PCR reads, yields one record per CDR3 protein. Here the sample spans fewer than 500,000 distinct CDR3 sequences, approximately 42% being singletons. The input for sequencing was PBMCs, taken before TCRalphabeta/CD19-depleted stem cell transplant. The receptor source for this set is a girl aged 2 to 9 with aplastic anemia, due to receive a stem cell transplant.

The chain employs TRBV28 and TRBJ1-2; a possible D gene is TRBD1 (5 bases). The V end was cut by 7 bases, the J end by 4 bases, with 10 bases between. The length of the CDR3 is 12 residues. Germline V CDR1 and CDR2: MDHEN, SYDVKM. This CDR3 is CASKGAFYGYTF. CDR3 DNA sequence: TGTGCCAGCAAAGGGGCCTTCTATGGCTACACCTTC.

This clonotype was counted ten times or more. The chain couples TRBV5-1 to TRBJ2-1, with 8 bases aligning to TRBD1. The V gene's germline CDR1 is SGHRS and CDR2 YFSETQ. The CDR3 loop spans 19 amino acids. J lost 7 bases, V lost 4 bases, and 22 bases had no gene match. The CDR3 region has the DNA TGCGCCAGCAGCCCCCGGACAGGGTATTCCGAAATCAGTCGGAATGAGCAGTTCTTC. Protein product: CASSPRTGYSEISRNEQFF.

The chain couples TRBV12-5 to TRBJ2-5, with D perhaps assigned TRBD1 or TRBD2 (5 bases each). Germline loops: CDR1 LGHNT, CDR2 FRNRAP. The V and J ends lost 6 bases and 4 bases respectively, with 18 bases between them. The CDR3 contains 15 residues. The CDR3 sequence is CASGTGTHFGETQYF. The CDR3, as DNA: TGTGCTAGTGGAACCGGGACCCACTTTGGAGAGACCCAGTACTTC.

The chain has TRBV7-9 and TRBJ2-3; 9 nucleotides match TRBD2. Germline V CDR1 and CDR2: SEHNR, FQNEAQ (reference sequence). This CDR3 has 15 amino acids. V dropped 5 bases and J dropped 1; count of bases not matched to a gene: 4. The CDR3 sequence is CASSGGRGGTDTQYF. CDR3 sequence (DNA): TGTGCCAGCAGCGGCGGGAGGGGAGGCACAGATACGCAGTATTTT.

This clonotype has only a few counts. V is TRBV20-1 and J is TRBJ2-7; TRBD2 matches at 9 bases. This CDR3 is built from 13 residues. Germline V CDR1 and CDR2: DFQATT, SNEGSKA (reference sequence). V lost 6 bases, J lost 6 bases, and 9 bases stayed unmatched. CDR3 region: CSAKRTSVSEQYF. In nucleotides, the CDR3 is TGCAGTGCGAAAAGGACTAGCGTTTCCGAGCAGTACTTC.

This clonotype came up many times. V and J are TRBV12-3 or TRBV12-4 and TRBJ1-1; 8 bases are a match to TRBD1. The CDR3 loop spans 17 amino acids. With V trimmed by 4 bases and J by 0 bases, 10 bases remained unmatched. CDR3 nucleotides: TGTGCCAGCAGTTCGGTTTTCAGGACAGGGATGAACACTGAAGCTTTCTTT. Amino acids: CASSSVFRTGMNTEAFF.

The chain joins TRBV14 to TRBJ2-1; D might be TRBD1 (6 bases). Trimming pared 3 bases from V and 0 bases from J, leaving 6 bases between. The CDR3 spans 14 residues. CDR1 is SGHDN, CDR2 FVKESK, per germline. CDR3 loop: CASSQGASYNEQFF. The CDR3 nucleotides are TGTGCCAGCAGCCAGGGGGCCTCCTACAATGAGCAGTTCTTC.

This clonotype has only one observation. CDR3 coding DNA: TGTGCCAGCAGTTTACGGACAGGGACCCTCTCCTACGAGCAGTACTTC. Translating it yields CASSLRTGTLSYEQYF. V is TRBV12-3 or TRBV12-4 and J is TRBJ2-7, with 8 bases lining up with TRBD1. Trimming took 2 bases from V and 0 from J; bases not matched to a gene: 6. The CDR3 contains 16 residues.

This clonotype was picked up many times. CDR3 amino acids: CAIQDMPREQYF. The CDR3 DNA sequence: TGTGCCATTCAGGACATGCCTCGGGAGCAGTACTTC. V and J are TRBV10-3 and TRBJ2-7; the D gene is possibly TRBD1 (5 bases). The germline V gene has CDR1 ENHRY and CDR2 SYGVKD. The CDR3 extends over 12 amino acids. Trimming cost V 9 bases and J 7 bases, with 16 bases left between them.

This clonotype was recorded at least ten times. The chain joins TRBV12-3 or TRBV12-4 to TRBJ2-2, with 8 nucleotides matching TRBD1. Unmatched junction bases numbered 4, after V lost 6 bases and J lost 7 bases. The CDR3 totals 13 residues. CDR3 DNA: TGTGCCAGCAGGCCGGACAGGGACGGGGAGCTGTTTTTT. Amino acids: CASRPDRDGELFF.

The chain is built from TRBV4-1 and TRBJ2-5; TRBD2 is a possible D gene (5 bases). V lost 5 bases and J lost 7, with 14 bases in between. This CDR3 has 13 amino acids. Germline lookup yields CDR1 MGHRA and CDR2 YSYEKL. The DNA for the CDR3 is TGCGCCAGCAGCGTATCGGGATTTGGGACCCAGTACTTC. It encodes CASSVSGFGTQYF.

The V call is TRBV27, the J call TRBJ2-1; TRBD1 matches 7 bases. This CDR3 is built from 13 residues. Germline loops: CDR1 MNHEY, CDR2 SMNVEV (reference sequence). Trimming cost V 6 bases and J 16 bases; bases outside gene matches: 15. The CDR3 here is CASRLTRDSPEFF. CDR3 nucleotides: TGTGCCAGCAGACTCACCCGGGACAGCCCTGAATTCTTC.

The CDR3: CSARGGSGRAVNEQFF. CDR3 coding DNA: TGCAGTGCTAGAGGGGGTAGCGGGAGGGCCGTCAATGAGCAGTTCTTC. The chain employs TRBV20-1 and TRBJ2-1; 11 nucleotides align to TRBD2. V trimming: 1 base; J trimming: 6 bases; junction bases outside the gene matches: 8. The CDR3 extends over 16 amino acids. The germline gives CDR1 DFQATT, CDR2 SNEGSKA (reference sequence).

A word on this clonotype: This CDR3 is missing its conserved last phenylalanine or tryptophan, likely due to a read error. The rearrangement uses TRBV28 and TRBJ2-7, with 11 bases identical to TRBD2. Per the germline V gene, CDR1 is MDHEN and CDR2 is SYDVKM. J lost 3 bases, V lost 7 bases, and 2 bases had no gene match. This CDR3 has 13 residues. This chain's CDR3 is CASKGLADYEQYS. DNA for the CDR3: TGTGCCAGCAAGGGACTAGCGGACTACGAGCAGTACTCC.

This clonotype occurred a few times. CDR3 sequence: CASRDRDRSYNEQFF. The CDR3 DNA is TGTGCCAGCAGGGACCGGGACAGATCTTACAATGAGCAGTTCTTC. The chain employs TRBV5-5 and TRBJ2-1; TRBD1 agrees at 7 bases. The CDR3 runs to 15 residues. Unmatched junction bases numbered 9, after V lost 5 bases and J lost 4 bases. In germline, CDR1 is SGHKS, CDR2 YYEKEE (reference sequence).

There are a few counts of this clonotype. The chain joins TRBV7-2 to TRBJ2-7; 7 nucleotides align to TRBD2. V lost 5 bases and J lost 6; bases outside the gene matches: 10. CDR3 length: 14 residues. The germline CDR1 and CDR2 sequences are SGHTA and FQGNSA. The CDR3 bases are TGTGCCAGCAGCACCCGGGAGGCCATGGTCGAGCAGTACTTC. This translates into CASSTREAMVEQYF.

This chain links TRBV7-2 with TRBJ2-1; D unclear. The CDR3 has 12 residues. V lost 1 base, J lost 8 bases, and 6 bases lay in between. Germline CDR1 reads SGHTA; CDR2 reads FQGNSA. This CDR3 is CASSLVAYEQFF. CDR3 bases: TGTGCCAGCAGCTTAGTCGCCTATGAGCAGTTCTTC.

The V and J genes are TRBV20-1 and TRBJ1-1; D remains ambiguous. V was cut by 3 bases and J by 5 bases, with 13 bases left in between. The CDR3 has 13 residues. Germline V gene sequence: CDR1 DFQATT, CDR2 SNEGSKA (reference sequence). CDR3 nucleotide sequence: TGCAGTGCTAGCCCCCCTATCTCGACTGAAGCTTTCTTT. It codes for CSASPPISTEAFF.

This clonotype was counted only a few times. J is TRBJ2-3 and V is TRBV27; no clear D. The CDR3 sequence is 15 residues long. Between the trimmed V and J ends, which lost 4 bases and 1 base, there was a span of 12 bases. Germline V lookup: CDR1 MNHEY, CDR2 SMNVEV (reference sequence). This chain's CDR3 is CASSYDGWGTDTQYF. CDR3 DNA sequence: TGTGCCAGCAGTTATGACGGGTGGGGCACAGATACGCAGTATTTT.

In this sample, this clonotype turned up many times. This chain joins TRBV20-1 and TRBJ2-1; 12 bases align to TRBD2. Germline CDR1 reads DFQATT; CDR2 reads SNEGSKA (reference sequence). Trimming at V came to 3 bases and at J to 0 bases, leaving 18 bases not matched to a gene. The CDR3 contains 21 residues. CDR3 sequence: CSASRMRTSGDLHSSYNEQFF. In nucleotides, the CDR3 is TGCAGTGCTAGTCGGATGAGGACTAGCGGGGACCTTCACAGCTCCTACAATGAGCAGTTCTTC.

The chain couples TRBV5-1 to TRBJ2-2, with TRBD2 matching 9 bases. Germline V gives CDR1 SGHRS, CDR2 YFSETQ. V lost 0 bases, J lost 7 bases, and 4 bases stayed unmatched. The CDR3 runs 15 residues. The CDR3 is CASSLVAGAIGELFF. CDR3 in DNA: TGCGCCAGCAGCTTGGTAGCGGGAGCGATCGGGGAGCTGTTTTTT.

The J gene is TRBJ2-1, the V gene TRBV19; D not certain. The germline V and J ends were trimmed by 5 bases and 9 bases, with 14 bases remaining between them. CDR1 and CDR2 (germline): LNHDA, SQIVND (reference sequence). There are 13 residues in the CDR3. CDR3 coding DNA: TGTGCCAGTAGTGTCAGCTGGATCGGTGAGCAGTTCTTC. As protein: CASSVSWIGEQFF.

The sample holds many counts of this clonotype. This rearrangement joins TRBV3-1 to TRBJ2-7; either TRBD1 or TRBD2 may supply D (5 bases each). Germline V gene data show CDR1 as LGHDT and CDR2 as YNNKEL (reference sequence). V was pared by 6 bases and J by 0 bases, with 9 bases between. The CDR3 extends over 13 amino acids. CDR3 in DNA: TGTGCCAGCAGGAGGGACGGCTCCTACGAGCAGTACTTC. Protein sequence: CASRRDGSYEQYF.

This clonotype has only one observation. The junction departs from the called germline gene at one end, perhaps through a read error. The chain carries TRBV6-1 and TRBJ1-3; D ambiguous. From germline, CDR1 is MNHNS and CDR2 SASEGT. This CDR3 comprises 16 residues. CDR3 DNA sequence: TGTGCCAGCAATAATGAGGCGAGAAGCTCTGGAAACTCCATATATTTT. Translated: CASNNEARSSGNSIYF.

The chain combines TRBV6-5 with TRBJ1-6; no firm D call. CDR1 and CDR2 from the germline V gene are MNHEY and SVGAGI. Trimming cost V 0 bases and J 7 bases, with 13 bases left between them. The CDR3 sequence is 16 residues long. This chain's CDR3 is CASSYSNAIGNSPLHF. The DNA of the CDR3 is TGTGCCAGCAGTTACTCGAATGCCATTGGAAATTCACCCCTCCACTTT.

The CDR3 coding sequence is TGTGCCAGCAGCCTGGGCCCTCTGTCGCTTTACGAGCAGTACTTC. This encodes CASSLGPLSLYEQYF. The chain combines TRBV5-4 with TRBJ2-7, with unresolved D. Trimming removed 4 bases at V and 4 bases at J, with 18 bases between. The germline CDR1 and CDR2 sequences are SGHNT and YYREEE (reference sequence). This CDR3 comprises 15 residues.

This clonotype was recorded at least ten times. The chain carries TRBV28 and TRBJ2-3, with TRBD1 identical over 7 bases. Germline CDR1 is MDHEN and CDR2 is SYDVKM. V lost 5 bases, J lost 7 bases, and 12 bases stayed unmatched. The CDR3 is made up of 15 amino acids. The CDR3 loop reads CASSVPDRVRNTQYF. CDR3 sequence (DNA): TGTGCCAGCAGTGTACCAGACAGGGTTCGAAATACGCAGTATTTT.